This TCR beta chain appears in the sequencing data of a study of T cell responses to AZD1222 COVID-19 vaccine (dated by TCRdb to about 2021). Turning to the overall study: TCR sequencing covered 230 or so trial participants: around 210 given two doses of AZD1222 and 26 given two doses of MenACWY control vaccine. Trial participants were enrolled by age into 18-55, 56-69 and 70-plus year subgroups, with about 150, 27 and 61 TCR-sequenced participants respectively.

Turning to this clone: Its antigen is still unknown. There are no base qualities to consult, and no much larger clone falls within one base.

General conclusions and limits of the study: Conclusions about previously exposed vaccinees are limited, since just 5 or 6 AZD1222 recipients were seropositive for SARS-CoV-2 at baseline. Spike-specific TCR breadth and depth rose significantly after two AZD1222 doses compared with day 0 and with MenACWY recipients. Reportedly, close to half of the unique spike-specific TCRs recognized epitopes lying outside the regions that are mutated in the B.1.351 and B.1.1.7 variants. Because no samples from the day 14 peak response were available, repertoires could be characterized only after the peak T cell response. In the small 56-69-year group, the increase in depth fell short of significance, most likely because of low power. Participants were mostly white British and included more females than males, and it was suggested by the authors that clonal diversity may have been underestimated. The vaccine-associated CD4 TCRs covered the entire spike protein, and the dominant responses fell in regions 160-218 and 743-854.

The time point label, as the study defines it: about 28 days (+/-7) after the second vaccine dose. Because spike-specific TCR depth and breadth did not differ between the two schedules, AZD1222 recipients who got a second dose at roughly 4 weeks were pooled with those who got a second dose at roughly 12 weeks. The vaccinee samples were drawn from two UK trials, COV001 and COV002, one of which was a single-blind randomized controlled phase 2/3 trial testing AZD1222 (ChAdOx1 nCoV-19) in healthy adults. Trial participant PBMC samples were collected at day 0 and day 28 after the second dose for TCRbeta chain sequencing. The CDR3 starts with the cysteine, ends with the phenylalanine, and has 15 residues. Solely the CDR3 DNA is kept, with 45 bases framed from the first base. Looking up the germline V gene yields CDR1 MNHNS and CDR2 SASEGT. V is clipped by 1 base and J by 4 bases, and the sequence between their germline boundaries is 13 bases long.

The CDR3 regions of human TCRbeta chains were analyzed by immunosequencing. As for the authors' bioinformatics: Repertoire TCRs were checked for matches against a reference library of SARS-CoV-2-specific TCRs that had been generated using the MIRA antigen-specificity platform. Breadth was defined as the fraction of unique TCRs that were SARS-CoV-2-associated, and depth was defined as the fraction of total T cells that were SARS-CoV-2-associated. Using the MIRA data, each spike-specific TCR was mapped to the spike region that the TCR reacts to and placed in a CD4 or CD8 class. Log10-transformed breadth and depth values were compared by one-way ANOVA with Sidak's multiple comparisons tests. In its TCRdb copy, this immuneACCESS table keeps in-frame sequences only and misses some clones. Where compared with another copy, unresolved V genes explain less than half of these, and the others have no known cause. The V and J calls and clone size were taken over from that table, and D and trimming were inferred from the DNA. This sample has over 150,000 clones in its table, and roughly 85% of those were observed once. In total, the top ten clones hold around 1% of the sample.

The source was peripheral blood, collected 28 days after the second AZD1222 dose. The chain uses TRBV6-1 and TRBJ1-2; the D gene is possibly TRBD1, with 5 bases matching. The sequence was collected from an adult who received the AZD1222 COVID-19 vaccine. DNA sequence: TGTGCCAGCAGTGAAGATGGGGGTCTAGGCTATGGCTACACCTTC. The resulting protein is CASSEDGGLGYGYTF.